One and the same sample provided the 30 T cell receptor beta chains below, sequenced in a study of somatic mutations in cytotoxic T cells in rheumatoid arthritis. Assay used: immunoSEQ multiplex PCR; TCRdb lists only in-frame clones, some missing. Altogether 4,000 or so clones are present, about 93% being singletons, with the ten largest covering 7% to 9%. Sequencing was performed on CD8+ T cells sorted from blood. Receptors originate from a woman aged 55 to 70 with rheumatoid arthritis.

This chain links TRBV10-2 with TRBJ2-3; 10 bases align to TRBD2. With V trimmed by 1 base and J by 5 bases, 6 bases remained unmatched. CDR3 length equals 16 residues. Germline V gene data show CDR1 as WSHSY and CDR2 as SAAADI. This chain's CDR3 is CASSELSGGAGDTQYF. The CDR3 DNA reads as TGCGCCAGCAGTGAGTTAAGCGGGGGGGCCGGAGATACGCAGTATTTT.

The CDR3 nucleotides read TGTGCCTCCCGAGACAAGAACACTGAAGCTTTCTTT. It encodes CASRDKNTEAFF. The V gene is TRBV2, the J gene TRBJ1-1; D is undetermined. Germline V gene data show CDR1 as SNHLY and CDR2 as FYNNEI. The CDR3 consists of 12 residues. The germline V and J ends were trimmed by 11 bases and 1 base, with 11 bases remaining between them.

The CDR3 reads CASSPIPGTGQETQYF. CDR3 bases: TGTGCCAGCAGCCCTATTCCCGGGACAGGCCAAGAGACCCAGTACTTC. This rearrangement joins TRBV5-8 to TRBJ2-5; 8 bases map to TRBD1. V trimming: 4 bases; J trimming: 1 base; junction bases outside the gene matches: 9. Germline V lookup: CDR1 SGHTS, CDR2 YDEGEE. The CDR3 covers 16 residues.

The V call is TRBV2, the J call TRBJ2-1; the D is unclear. CDR3 length equals 14 residues. V lost 6 bases, J lost 5 bases, and 14 bases lay in between. Germline V gives CDR1 SNHLY, CDR2 FYNNEI. CDR3 bases: TGTGCCAGCAGCCGAGTCTCAAGTGACAATGAGCAGTTCTTC. Translating it yields CASSRVSSDNEQFF.

The chain uses TRBV7-6 and TRBJ1-1, with D hard to call. Trimming removed 2 bases at V and 0 bases at J, with 13 bases between. Germline V gene sequence: CDR1 SGHVS, CDR2 FNYEAQ. The CDR3 covers 16 residues. In nucleotides, the CDR3 is TGTGCCAGCAGCTTAAGCCGCCATCCCGTGAACACTGAAGCTTTCTTT. Its protein is CASSLSRHPVNTEAFF.

A single count supports this clone. J is TRBJ1-2 and V is TRBV25-1; D gene ambiguous. Trimming removed 1 base at V and 4 bases at J, with 7 bases between. CDR3 length: 13 amino acids. Germline-derived CDR1 and CDR2 are MGHDK and SYGVNS. The DNA for the CDR3 is TGTGCCAGCAGTGAATCGGGGTTCTATGGCTACACCTTC. The encoded protein is CASSESGFYGYTF.

This clone was observed once. The chain employs TRBV5-6 and TRBJ2-1; 8 nucleotides align to TRBD1. Germline assignment: CDR1 SGHDT and CDR2 YYEEEE. This CDR3 contains 15 residues. Unmatched junction bases numbered 1, after V lost 0 bases and J lost 2 bases. CDR3 sequence: CASSLAGGAYNEQFF. The CDR3 DNA follows: TGTGCCAGCAGCTTGGCAGGGGGCGCCTACAATGAGCAGTTCTTC. The whole variable domain, filled in from reference TRBV5-6 and TRBJ2-1, reads DAGVTQSPTHLIKTRGQQVTLRCSPKSGHDTVSWYQQALGQGPQFIFQYYEEEERQRGNFPDRFSGHQFPNYSSELNVNALLLGDSALYLCASSLAGGAYNEQFFGPGTRLTVL.

The gene calls are TRBV7-8 and TRBJ1-1; 7 bases agree with TRBD1. The J segment lost 5 bases and the V segment lost 4 bases, leaving 1 base of the junction unmatched. The CDR3 has 12 amino acids. Germline CDR1 reads SGHVS; CDR2 reads FQNEAQ. The CDR3 region is CASSSQGTEAFF. The CDR3 DNA sequence: TGTGCCAGCAGCTCACAGGGGACTGAAGCTTTCTTT.

The chain couples TRBV11-2 to TRBJ2-6; possible D gene TRBD1, 5 bases. Germline V gene sequence: CDR1 SGHAT, CDR2 FQNNGV. The CDR3 length is 17 residues. The germline V and J ends were trimmed by 1 base and 4 bases, with 14 bases remaining between them. The CDR3 spells CASSLGKGAPGANVLTF. CDR3 bases: TGTGCCAGCAGCTTAGGGAAAGGGGCTCCGGGGGCCAACGTCCTGACTTTC.

The chain employs TRBV7-9 and TRBJ2-7, with 11 bases fitting TRBD2. Germline lookup yields CDR1 SEHNR and CDR2 FQNEAQ (reference sequence). This CDR3 has 14 amino acids. Germline trimming cut 4 bases from V and 4 bases from J; bases unmatched to any gene: 3. The CDR3: CASSSTSGIYEQYF. The CDR3 nucleotides are TGTGCCAGCAGCTCGACTAGCGGGATTTACGAGCAGTACTTC.

This chain links TRBV19 with TRBJ1-6; 7 positions match TRBD1. Germline lookup yields CDR1 LNHDA and CDR2 SQIVND (reference sequence). J was trimmed by 0 bases and V by 8 bases; bases with no gene match: 13. The CDR3 consists of 18 residues. The CDR3 sequence: CASWSPGQSPSYNSPLHF. CDR3 nucleotide sequence: TGTGCCAGTTGGTCCCCGGGACAGAGTCCCTCCTATAATTCACCCCTCCACTTT. The full variable domain, rest sourced from reference TRBV19 and TRBJ1-6, is DGGITQSPKYLFRKEGQNVTLSCEQNLNHDAMYWYRQDPGQGLRLIYYSQIVNDFQKGDIAEGYSVSREKKESFPLTVTSAQKNPTAFYLCASWSPGQSPSYNSPLHFGNGTRLTVT.

The gene calls are TRBV7-6 and TRBJ2-3; 11 nucleotides match TRBD2. Germline lookup yields CDR1 SGHVS and CDR2 FNYEAQ. There are 16 residues in the CDR3. V gave up 6 bases and J gave up 6 bases; unmatched junction bases: 11. Written as DNA, the CDR3 is TGTGCCAGCAGGGGGGTAGCGGGAGGGCGAATGGATACGCAGTATTTT. Amino acids: CASRGVAGGRMDTQYF.

In its sample, this clone was seen once. The chain recombines TRBV4-1 with TRBJ2-1, with 11 bases aligning to TRBD2. V lost 4 bases to trimming and J lost 8 bases; unmatched junction nucleotides: 7. CDR1 and CDR2 (germline): MGHRA, YSYEKL. The CDR3 runs to 15 residues. The CDR3 region is CASSLIAGGRHEQFF. DNA of the CDR3: TGCGCCAGCAGCCTTATAGCGGGAGGGAGACATGAGCAGTTCTTC.

The genes are TRBV19 and TRBJ2-3; the D gene is possibly TRBD2 (6 bases). The CDR3 runs 15 residues. V gave up 6 bases and J gave up 2 bases, with 15 bases separating them. CDR1 and CDR2 from the germline V gene are LNHDA and SQIVND (reference sequence). The chain's CDR3 is CASRRGTAYTDTQYF. The CDR3 nucleotides read TGTGCCAGTAGACGCGGGACCGCATACACAGATACGCAGTATTTT.

The chain links TRBV5-4 to TRBJ2-1; the D is unclear. The CDR3 consists of 15 residues. Trimming took off 0 bases at V and 2 bases at J, with 9 bases between the two ends. Germline V CDR1 and CDR2: SGHNT, YYREEE (reference sequence). The CDR3 DNA sequence: TGTGCCAGCAGCTTGGCCCCAGGCCCCTACAATGAGCAGTTCTTC. This encodes CASSLAPGPYNEQFF.

The chain links TRBV5-1 to TRBJ2-1; 9 bases are a match to TRBD2. Per the germline V gene, CDR1 is SGHRS and CDR2 is YFSETQ. The CDR3 spans 14 residues. Unmatched junction bases numbered 5, after V lost 1 base and J lost 9 bases. CDR3: CASSLLAGAREQFF. Here the CDR3 DNA reads TGCGCCAGCAGCTTGTTAGCGGGAGCGCGTGAGCAGTTCTTC.

The rearrangement links TRBV5-6 to TRBJ2-1; 12 bases are a match to TRBD2. CDR3 length: 18 residues. Trimming took 0 bases from V and 2 from J; bases not matched to a gene: 6. Germline CDR1 and CDR2: SGHDT and YYEEEE. The CDR3 sequence is CASSLDGLAGPAYNEQFF. CDR3 DNA sequence: TGTGCCAGCAGCTTGGATGGACTAGCGGGACCCGCCTACAATGAGCAGTTCTTC.

The chain employs TRBV2 and TRBJ2-1; perhaps TRBD2 as D (6 bases). Germline V gene sequence: CDR1 SNHLY, CDR2 FYNNEI. This CDR3 has 15 residues. Trimming removed 8 bases from V and 7 bases from J, with 21 bases in between. CDR3 in DNA: TGTGCCAGCCGAAGACTGAGCGGGTCCGATAATGAGCAGTTCTTC. Protein sequence: CASRRLSGSDNEQFF.

This sequence joins TRBV4-1 and TRBJ1-5; TRBD1 matches at 7 bases. The CDR3 spans 15 residues. V shed 3 bases, J shed 0 bases, and the junction held 2 bases outside the gene matches. The germline gives CDR1 MGHRA, CDR2 YSYEKL. The chain's CDR3 is CASSQGQYSNQPQHF. The CDR3, as DNA: TGCGCCAGCAGCCAGGGACAGTATAGCAATCAGCCCCAGCATTTT.

Remarks on this clone: At one end, the junction sequence differs from germline, possibly due to a read error. This rearrangement joins TRBV7-9 to TRBJ1-1, with 7 bases aligning to TRBD1. The CDR3 extends over 17 amino acids. Looked up from germline, CDR1 is SEHNR and CDR2 is FQNEAQ (reference sequence). Here the CDR3 reads CASTLGVPGGMDTEAFF. In nucleotides, the CDR3 is TGTGCCAGCACCTTAGGGGTTCCAGGGGGTATGGACACTGAAGCTTTCTTT.

In DNA form, the CDR3 reads TGCGCCAGCAGGGGGGCTGGCGGGGGCCAGAACACCGGGGAGCTGTTTTTT. Protein product: CASRGAGGGQNTGELFF. The gene calls are TRBV5-1 and TRBJ2-2; a weak D match, TRBD2 (7 bases). This CDR3 has 17 amino acids. Germline V gene sequence: CDR1 SGHRS, CDR2 YFSETQ. Trimming took 5 bases from V and 1 from J, leaving 18 bases between them.

This clone was recorded once. The V gene is TRBV4-1, the J gene TRBJ1-1; 10 nucleotides agree with TRBD1. Germline CDR1 reads MGHRA; CDR2 reads YSYEKL. The J segment lost 9 bases and the V segment lost 0 bases, leaving 7 bases of the junction unmatched. CDR3 length equals 15 residues. The CDR3: CASSQEVGTGAKAFF. In DNA form, the CDR3 reads TGCGCCAGCAGCCAAGAGGTCGGGACAGGGGCTAAAGCTTTCTTT.

V and J are TRBV7-9 and TRBJ2-1, with D possibly TRBD1 on 6 matching bases. Germline V gives CDR1 SEHNR, CDR2 FQNEAQ (reference sequence). With 6 bases removed from V and 1 base from J, the gap between germline ends came to 13 bases. This CDR3 has 15 residues. This chain's CDR3 is CASSTGPQSYNEQFF. CDR3 coding DNA: TGTGCCAGCAGTACAGGGCCCCAGTCCTACAATGAGCAGTTCTTC.

V gene TRBV15 combines with J gene TRBJ2-1, with D maybe TRBD2 (5 bases). The V gene's germline CDR1 is LNHNV and CDR2 YYDKDF (reference sequence). The CDR3 totals 17 residues. Trimming removed 5 bases at V and 8 bases at J, with 25 bases between. The CDR3 DNA sequence: TGTGCCACCAGCGGCGTCGGGTTAGGACCCCTCGGGGATGAGCAGTTCTTC. The encoded protein is CATSGVGLGPLGDEQFF. Filled out from reference TRBV15 and TRBJ2-1, the complete variable domain reads DAMVIQNPRYQVTQFGKPVTLSCSQTLNHNVMYWYQQKSSQAPKLLFHYYDKDFNNEADTPDNFQSRRPNTSFCFLDIRSPGLGDTAMYLCATSGVGLGPLGDEQFFGPGTRLTVL.

This clone is a singleton in its sample. The genes are TRBV2 and TRBJ2-5; 8 nucleotides agree with TRBD2. The J segment lost 1 base and the V segment lost 3 bases, leaving 7 bases of the junction unmatched. CDR3 length: 16 amino acids. From germline, CDR1 is SNHLY and CDR2 FYNNEI. The CDR3 is CASSDQAGELQETQYF. CDR3 nucleotide sequence: TGTGCCAGCAGTGATCAAGCGGGGGAGCTCCAAGAGACCCAGTACTTC.

In its sample, this clone was seen a few times. V gene TRBV27 combines with J gene TRBJ2-1, with D maybe TRBD2 (6 bases). Germline CDR1 is MNHEY and CDR2 is SMNVEV (reference sequence). The CDR3 loop spans 15 amino acids. The V gene lost 0 bases and the J gene lost 6 bases, with 12 bases spanning the gap. The CDR3 here is CASSLSVAGSNEQFF. The CDR3, as DNA: TGTGCCAGCAGTTTATCCGTGGCGGGATCCAATGAGCAGTTCTTC.

CDR3 DNA: TGCAGCGCCGAGACAGGGGATGGCTACACCTTC. Amino acid sequence: CSAETGDGYTF. The chain employs TRBV29-1 and TRBJ1-2; TRBD1 agrees at 8 bases. This CDR3 is built from 11 residues. The J segment lost 6 bases and the V segment lost 7 bases, leaving 4 bases of the junction unmatched. CDR1 is SQVTM and CDR2 is ANQGSEA in the germline V gene.

The chain links TRBV4-1 to TRBJ1-1; tentative D call: TRBD1 (6 bases). With 0 bases removed from V and 2 bases from J, the gap between germline ends came to 13 bases. The V gene's germline CDR1 is MGHRA and CDR2 YSYEKL. The CDR3 is 16 amino acids. CDR3 nucleotide sequence: TGCGCCAGCAGCCAAGATATAGGACAGATTAACACTGAAGCTTTCTTT. Its translation: CASSQDIGQINTEAFF.

The V and J genes are TRBV10-2 and TRBJ2-7, with 7 bases matching TRBD1. CDR1 is WSHSY and CDR2 is SAAADI in the germline V gene. V lost 4 bases to trimming and J lost 1 base; unmatched junction nucleotides: 4. The CDR3 is 14 amino acids. CDR3 amino acids: CASSGPGGSYEQYF. The DNA of the CDR3 is TGCGCCAGCAGTGGGCCAGGGGGATCCTACGAGCAGTACTTC.

This chain uses TRBV11-2 with TRBJ1-2; 7 positions agree with TRBD1. V lost 5 bases and J lost 3; bases outside the gene matches: 15. CDR3 length: 17 residues. Per the germline V gene, CDR1 is SGHAT and CDR2 is FQNNGV. CDR3 residues: CASSGTASSLFDYGYTF. The CDR3 nucleotides read TGTGCCAGCAGCGGGACAGCCTCTTCCCTCTTTGACTATGGCTACACCTTC. Complete variable domain (other parts from reference TRBV11-2 and TRBJ1-2): EAGVAQSPRYKIIEKRQSVAFWCNPISGHATLYWYQQILGQGPKLLIQFQNNGVVDDSQLPKDRFSAERLKGVDSTLKIQPAKLEDSAVYLCASSGTASSLFDYGYTFGSGTRLTVV.